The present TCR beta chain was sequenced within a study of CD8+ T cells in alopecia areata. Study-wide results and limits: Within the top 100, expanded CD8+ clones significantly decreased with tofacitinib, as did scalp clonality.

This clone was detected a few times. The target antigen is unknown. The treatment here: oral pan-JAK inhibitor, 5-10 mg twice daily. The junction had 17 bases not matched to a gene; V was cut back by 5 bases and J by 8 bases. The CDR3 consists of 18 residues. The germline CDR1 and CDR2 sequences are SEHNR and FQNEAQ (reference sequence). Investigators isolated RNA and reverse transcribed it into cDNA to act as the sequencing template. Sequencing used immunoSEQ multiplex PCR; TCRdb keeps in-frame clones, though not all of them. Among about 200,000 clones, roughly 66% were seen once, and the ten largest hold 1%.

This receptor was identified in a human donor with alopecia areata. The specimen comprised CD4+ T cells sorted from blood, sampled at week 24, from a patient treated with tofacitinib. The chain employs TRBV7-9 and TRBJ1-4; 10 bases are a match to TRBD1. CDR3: CASSPFGQGDRRKEKLFF. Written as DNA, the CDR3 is TGTGCCAGCAGCCCATTTGGACAGGGGGATCGTCGCAAGGAAAAACTGTTTTTT.